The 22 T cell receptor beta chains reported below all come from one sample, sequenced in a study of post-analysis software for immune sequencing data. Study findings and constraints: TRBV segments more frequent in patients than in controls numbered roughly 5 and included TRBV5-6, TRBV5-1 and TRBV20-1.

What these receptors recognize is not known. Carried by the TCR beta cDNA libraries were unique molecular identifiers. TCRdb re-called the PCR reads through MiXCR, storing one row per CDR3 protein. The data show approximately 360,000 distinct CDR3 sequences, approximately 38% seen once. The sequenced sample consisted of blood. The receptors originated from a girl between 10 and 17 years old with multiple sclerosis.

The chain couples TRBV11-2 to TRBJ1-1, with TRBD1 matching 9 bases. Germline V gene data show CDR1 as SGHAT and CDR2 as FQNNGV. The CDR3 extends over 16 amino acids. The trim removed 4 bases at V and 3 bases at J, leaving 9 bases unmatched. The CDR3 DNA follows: TGTGCCAGCAGCTCGCCCTCCTGGACAGGGGACACTGAAGCTTTCTTT. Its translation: CASSSPSWTGDTEAFF.

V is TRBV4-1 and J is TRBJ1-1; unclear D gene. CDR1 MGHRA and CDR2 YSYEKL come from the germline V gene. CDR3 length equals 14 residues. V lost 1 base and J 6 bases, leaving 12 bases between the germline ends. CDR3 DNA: TGCGCCAGCAGCCAAGTGCTGGTTGGGGCTGAAGCTTTCTTT. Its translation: CASSQVLVGAEAFF.

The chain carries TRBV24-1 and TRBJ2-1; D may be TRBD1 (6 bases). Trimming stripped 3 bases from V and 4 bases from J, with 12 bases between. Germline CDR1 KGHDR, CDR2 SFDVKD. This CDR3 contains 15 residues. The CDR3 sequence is CATSDPADSYNEQFF. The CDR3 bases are TGTGCCACCAGTGATCCCGCGGACAGTTACAATGAGCAGTTCTTC.

Here the CDR3 reads CSVVPDRGDEQYF. DNA of the CDR3: TGCAGCGTGGTGCCTGACAGGGGGGATGAGCAGTACTTC. The chain is built from TRBV29-1 and TRBJ2-7; 9 nucleotides line up with TRBD1. Trimming at V came to 6 bases and at J to 7 bases, leaving 10 bases not matched to a gene. The CDR3 consists of 13 residues. CDR1 and CDR2 from the germline V gene are SQVTM and ANQGSEA.

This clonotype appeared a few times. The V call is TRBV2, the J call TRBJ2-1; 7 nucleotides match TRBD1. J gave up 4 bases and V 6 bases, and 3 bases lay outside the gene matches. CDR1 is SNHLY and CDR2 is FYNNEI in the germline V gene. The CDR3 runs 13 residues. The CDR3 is CASRRQGYNEQFF. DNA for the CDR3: TGTGCCAGCAGGAGACAGGGTTACAATGAGCAGTTCTTC.

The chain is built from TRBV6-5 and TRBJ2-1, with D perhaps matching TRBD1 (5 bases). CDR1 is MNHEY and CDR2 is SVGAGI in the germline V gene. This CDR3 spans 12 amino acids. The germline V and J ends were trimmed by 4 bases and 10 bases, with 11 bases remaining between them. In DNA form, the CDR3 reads TGTGCCAGCAGTTCACAGGTCTGGGAGCAGTTCTTC. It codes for CASSSQVWEQFF.

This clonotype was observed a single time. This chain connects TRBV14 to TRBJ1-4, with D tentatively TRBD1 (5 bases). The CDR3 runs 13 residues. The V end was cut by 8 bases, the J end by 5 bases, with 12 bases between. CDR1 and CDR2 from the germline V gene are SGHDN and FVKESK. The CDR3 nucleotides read TGTGCCAGCTCCCGGGGGGAGAATGAAAAACTGTTTTTT. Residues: CASSRGENEKLFF.

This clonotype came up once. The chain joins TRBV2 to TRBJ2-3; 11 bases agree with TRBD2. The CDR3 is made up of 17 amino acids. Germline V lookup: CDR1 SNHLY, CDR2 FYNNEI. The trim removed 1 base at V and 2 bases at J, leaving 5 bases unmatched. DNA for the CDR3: TGTGCCAGCAGTGAAGTCCGACTAGCGGGGCTCACAGATACGCAGTATTTT. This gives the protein CASSEVRLAGLTDTQYF.

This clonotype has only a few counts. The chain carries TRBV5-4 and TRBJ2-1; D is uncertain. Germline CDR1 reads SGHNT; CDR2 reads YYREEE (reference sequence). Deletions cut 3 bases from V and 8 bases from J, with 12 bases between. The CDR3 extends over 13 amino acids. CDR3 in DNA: TGTGCCAGCAGCTGGCCCCTAGGTGATGAGCAGTTCTTC. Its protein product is CASSWPLGDEQFF.

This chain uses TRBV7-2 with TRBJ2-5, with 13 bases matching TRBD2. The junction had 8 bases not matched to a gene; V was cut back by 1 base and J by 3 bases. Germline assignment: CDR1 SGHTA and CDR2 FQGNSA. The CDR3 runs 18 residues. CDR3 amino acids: CASSLDGLAGAPKETQYF. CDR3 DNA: TGTGCCAGCAGCTTAGACGGACTAGCGGGGGCCCCCAAAGAGACCCAGTACTTC.

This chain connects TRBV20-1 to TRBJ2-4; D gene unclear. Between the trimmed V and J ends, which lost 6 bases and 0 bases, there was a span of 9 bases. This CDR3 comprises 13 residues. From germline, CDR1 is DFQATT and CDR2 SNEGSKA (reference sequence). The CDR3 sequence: CSACELAKNIQYF. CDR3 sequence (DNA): TGCAGTGCATGTGAGCTAGCCAAAAACATTCAGTACTTC.

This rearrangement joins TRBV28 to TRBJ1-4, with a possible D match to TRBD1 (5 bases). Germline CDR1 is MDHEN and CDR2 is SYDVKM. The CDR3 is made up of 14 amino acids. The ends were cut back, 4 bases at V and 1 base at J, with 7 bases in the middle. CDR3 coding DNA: TGTGCCAGCAGTTCTGACAGAACTAATGAAAAACTGTTTTTT. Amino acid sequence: CASSSDRTNEKLFF. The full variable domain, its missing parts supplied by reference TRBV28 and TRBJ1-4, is DVKVTQSSRYLVKRTGEKVFLECVQDMDHENMFWYRQDPGLGLRLIYFSYDVKMKEKGDIPEGYSVSREKKERFSLILESASTNQTSMYLCASSSDRTNEKLFFGSGTQLSVL.

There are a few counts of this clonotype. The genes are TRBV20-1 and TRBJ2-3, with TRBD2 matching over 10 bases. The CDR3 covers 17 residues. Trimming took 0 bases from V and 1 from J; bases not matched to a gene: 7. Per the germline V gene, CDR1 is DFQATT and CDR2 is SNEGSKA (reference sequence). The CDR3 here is CSARDLAGARGTDTQYF. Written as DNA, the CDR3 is TGCAGTGCTAGAGATCTAGCGGGGGCGCGCGGCACAGATACGCAGTATTTT.

The CDR3 loop reads CASSQQQGYEQYF. The CDR3 coding sequence is TGCGCCAGCAGCCAACAACAGGGGTACGAGCAGTACTTC. The rearrangement uses TRBV4-3 and TRBJ2-5; 7 bases are shared with TRBD1. The DNA end lines up better with TRBJ2-7; the J call may be wrong. The CDR3 has 13 residues. Germline V gives CDR1 LGHNA, CDR2 YSLEER.

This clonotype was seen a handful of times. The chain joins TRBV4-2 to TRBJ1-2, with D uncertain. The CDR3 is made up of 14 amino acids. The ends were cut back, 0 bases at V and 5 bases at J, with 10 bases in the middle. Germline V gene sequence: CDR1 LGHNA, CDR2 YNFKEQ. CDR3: CASSQERTSYGYTF. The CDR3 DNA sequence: TGTGCCAGCAGCCAAGAGAGGACCTCATATGGCTACACCTTC.

CDR3: CASSQATKAFF. The CDR3 DNA follows: TGTGCCAGCAGCCAGGCTACTAAAGCTTTCTTT. V gene TRBV3-1 combines with J gene TRBJ1-1, with D uncertain. The CDR3 length is 11 residues. V was clipped by 3 bases and J by 9 bases, with 8 bases between them. Germline V gene sequence: CDR1 LGHDT, CDR2 YNNKEL (reference sequence).

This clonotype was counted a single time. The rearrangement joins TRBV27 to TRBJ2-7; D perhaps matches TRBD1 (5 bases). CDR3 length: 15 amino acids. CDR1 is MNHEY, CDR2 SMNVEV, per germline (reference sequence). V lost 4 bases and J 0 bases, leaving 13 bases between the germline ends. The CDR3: CASSSQFRASYEQYF. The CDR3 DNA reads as TGTGCCAGCAGTTCCCAATTCAGGGCCTCCTACGAGCAGTACTTC.

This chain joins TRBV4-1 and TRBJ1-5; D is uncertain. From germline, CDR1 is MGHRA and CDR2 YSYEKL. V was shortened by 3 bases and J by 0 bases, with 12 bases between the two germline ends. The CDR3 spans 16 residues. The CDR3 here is CASSQRTVLSNQPQHF. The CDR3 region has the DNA TGCGCCAGCAGCCAGCGTACGGTCCTTAGCAATCAGCCCCAGCATTTT.

The CDR3 sequence is CASSQEGTQYF. The CDR3 bases are TGTGCCAGCAGCCAAGAGGGGACCCAGTACTTC. The J gene is TRBJ2-5, the V gene TRBV4-2; D unresolved. The V and J ends lost 0 bases and 7 bases respectively, with 3 bases between them. The CDR3 loop spans 11 amino acids. Germline V lookup: CDR1 LGHNA, CDR2 YNFKEQ.

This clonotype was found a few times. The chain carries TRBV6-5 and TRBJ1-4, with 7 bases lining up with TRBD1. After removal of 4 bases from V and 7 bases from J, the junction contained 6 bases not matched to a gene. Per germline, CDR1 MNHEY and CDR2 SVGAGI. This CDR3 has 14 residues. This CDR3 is CASSLTGWSEKLFF. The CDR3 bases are TGTGCCAGCAGTTTGACAGGGTGGAGTGAAAAACTGTTTTTT.

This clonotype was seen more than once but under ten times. CDR3 loop: CASSRGDTRLPEGYTF. In DNA, the CDR3 is TGTGCCAGCAGTCGGGGAGACACGCGCCTGCCGGAGGGCTACACCTTC. J is TRBJ1-2 and V is TRBV7-9, with unresolved D. V was shortened by 6 bases and J by 8 bases, with 25 bases between the two germline ends. Looked up from germline, CDR1 is SEHNR and CDR2 is FQNEAQ (reference sequence). CDR3 length: 16 residues.

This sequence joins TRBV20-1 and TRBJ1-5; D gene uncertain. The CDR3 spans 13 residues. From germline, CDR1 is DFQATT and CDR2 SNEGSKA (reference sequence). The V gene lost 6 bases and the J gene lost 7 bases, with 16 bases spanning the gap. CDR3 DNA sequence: TGCAGTGCCCTCGATAGGGCCGGGCAGCCCCAGCATTTT. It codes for CSALDRAGQPQHF.